Listed below are T cell receptor beta chains from one sample, sequenced in a study of T-cell reconstitution after alpha-beta-depleted transplantation in children. TCRdb ran MiXCR on the PCR reads and lists one entry per CDR3 protein. The data contain approximately 590,000 distinct CDR3 sequences, about 10% of them seen just once; the ten biggest clones take up less than 4.5%. The sample here was PBMCs from the stem cell graft donor, taken from the stem cell graft. These receptor sequences come from a human donor who donated a stem cell graft to a child with acute myeloid leukemia. The CDR3 runs from the conserved cysteine through the conserved F or W.

v_gene,CDR3aa
TRBV4-2,CASSQEAFGLAGVGYEQYF
TRBV6-5,CASSFGVPDSPLHF
TRBV6-2/TRBV6-3,CASSYSGRESFYEQYF
TRBV21-1,CASSTKRGDSYNEQFF
TRBV7-9,CASSSQGFMQFF
TRBV28,CASRQGATDTQYF
TRBV5-1,CATGLGLAVNEQFF
TRBV12-5,CASGPQGGNEQFF
TRBV5-1,CASSLEGSYNEQFF
TRBV4-3,CASSQDIGLAKNIQYF
TRBV20-1,CSAPDGLAGGSGTQYF
TRBV4-3,CASSQDWQIYGYTF
TRBV29-1,CSGGTEPYEQYF
TRBV25-1,CASSEYTSGTLYEQYF
TRBV4-2,CASSRYGQERANEQFF
TRBV5-8,CATAEDLQGNIQYF
TRBV7-3,CASSLSTGGITGELFF
TRBV19,CATRGGYTQYF
TRBV20-1,CSAEREGQETQYF
TRBV29-1,CSVKTGGEDGYTF
TRBV20-1,CSAATGTATEAFF
TRBV28,CASSDLINPSGRAHEQFF
TRBV12-3/TRBV12-4,CASMVSYEQYF
TRBV10-3,CAISSGRGSGANVLTF
TRBV7-2,CASSPTSGGHNEQFF
TRBV28,CASARAQETQYF
TRBV2,CASSDGGGRNIQYF
TRBV3-1,CASSQDGRGLETQYF
TRBV4-3,CASSQGLGAGHEQFF
TRBV6-2/TRBV6-3,CASQGGAAGNTIYF
TRBV28,CASSFFIPGTEAFF
TRBV20-1,CSASTRSYNEQFF
TRBV5-6,CASSTTTGGRYQETQYF
TRBV18,CASSLLRLAVYNEQFF
TRBV4-3,CASSRTDRDLYGYTF